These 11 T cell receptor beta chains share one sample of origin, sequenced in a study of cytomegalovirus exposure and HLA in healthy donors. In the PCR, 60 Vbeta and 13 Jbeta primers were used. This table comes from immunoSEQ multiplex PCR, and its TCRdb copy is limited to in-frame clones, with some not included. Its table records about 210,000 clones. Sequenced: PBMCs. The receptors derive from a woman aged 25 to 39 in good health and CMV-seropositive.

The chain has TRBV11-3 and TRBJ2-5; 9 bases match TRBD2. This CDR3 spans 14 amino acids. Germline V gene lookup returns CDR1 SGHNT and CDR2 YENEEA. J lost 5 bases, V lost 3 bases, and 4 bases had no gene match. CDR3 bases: TGTGCCAGCAGCTTCGCGGGGGGGCGGGAGACCCAGTACTTC. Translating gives CASSFAGGRETQYF.

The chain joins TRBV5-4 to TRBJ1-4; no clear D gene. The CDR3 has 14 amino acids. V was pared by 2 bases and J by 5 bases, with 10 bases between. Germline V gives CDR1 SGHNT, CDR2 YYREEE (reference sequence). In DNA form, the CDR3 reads TGTGCCAGCAGCTTCGAGGCGACCAATGAAAAACTGTTTTTT. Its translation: CASSFEATNEKLFF. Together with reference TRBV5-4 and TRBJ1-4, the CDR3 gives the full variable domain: ETGVTQSPTHLIKTRGQQVTLRCSSQSGHNTVSWYQQALGQGPQFIFQYYREEENGRGNFPPRFSGLQFPNYSSELNVNALELDDSALYLCASSFEATNEKLFFGSGTQLSVL.

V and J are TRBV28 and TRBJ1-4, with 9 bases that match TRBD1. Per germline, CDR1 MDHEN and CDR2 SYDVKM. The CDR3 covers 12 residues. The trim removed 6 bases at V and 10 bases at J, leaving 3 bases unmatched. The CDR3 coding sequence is TGTGCCAGCAGACAGACAGGGGGAAAACTGTTTTTT. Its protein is CASRQTGGKLFF.

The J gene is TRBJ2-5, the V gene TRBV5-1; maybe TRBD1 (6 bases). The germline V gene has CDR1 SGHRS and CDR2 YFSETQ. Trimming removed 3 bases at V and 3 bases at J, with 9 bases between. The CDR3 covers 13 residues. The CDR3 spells CASSSTGEETQYF. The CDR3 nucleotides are TGCGCCAGCAGCTCGACAGGTGAAGAGACCCAGTACTTC.

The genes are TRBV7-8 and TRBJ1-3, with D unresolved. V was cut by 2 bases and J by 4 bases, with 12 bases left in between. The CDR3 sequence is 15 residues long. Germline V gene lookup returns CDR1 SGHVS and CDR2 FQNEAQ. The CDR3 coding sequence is TGTGCCAGCAGCTTATATAGTGCTCGCGGAAACACCATATATTTT. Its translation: CASSLYSARGNTIYF.

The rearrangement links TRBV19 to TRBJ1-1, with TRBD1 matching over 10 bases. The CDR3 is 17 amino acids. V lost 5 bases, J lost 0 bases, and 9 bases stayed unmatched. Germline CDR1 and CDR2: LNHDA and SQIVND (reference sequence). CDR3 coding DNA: TGTGCCAGTAGTCCGGAGGTCGACAGGGGGCTGAACACTGAAGCTTTCTTT. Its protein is CASSPEVDRGLNTEAFF.

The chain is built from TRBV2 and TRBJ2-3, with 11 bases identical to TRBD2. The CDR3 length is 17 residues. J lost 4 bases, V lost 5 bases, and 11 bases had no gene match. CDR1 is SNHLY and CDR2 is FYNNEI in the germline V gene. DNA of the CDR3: TGTGCCAGCAGTCCCCTTACTAGCGGGAGAGTGGCAGATACGCAGTATTTT. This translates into CASSPLTSGRVADTQYF.

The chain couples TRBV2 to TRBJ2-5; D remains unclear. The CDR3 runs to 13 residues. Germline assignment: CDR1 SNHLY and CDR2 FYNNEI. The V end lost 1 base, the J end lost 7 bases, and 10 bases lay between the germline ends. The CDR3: CASSEGRGGTQYF. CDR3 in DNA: TGTGCCAGCAGTGAAGGCAGAGGTGGGACCCAGTACTTC.

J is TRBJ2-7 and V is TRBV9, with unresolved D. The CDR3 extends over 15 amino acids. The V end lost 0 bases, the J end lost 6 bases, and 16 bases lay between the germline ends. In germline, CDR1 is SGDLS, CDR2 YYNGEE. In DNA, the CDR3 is TGTGCCAGCAGCGTAGATTGGGCCCCTAATCCCGAGCAGTACTTC. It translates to CASSVDWAPNPEQYF.

CDR3 nucleotide sequence: TGTGCCATCATGGCCGACAGCCTCTACGAGCAGTACTTC. It specifies CAIMADSLYEQYF. This chain connects TRBV10-3 to TRBJ2-5; tentatively, D is TRBD1 (5 bases). The DNA end is a closer match to TRBJ2-7, so the J assignment may be wrong. The CDR3 runs to 13 residues. Germline lookup yields CDR1 ENHRY and CDR2 SYGVKD.

CDR3 sequence reads: CASSYNPTGSGNTIYF. Here the CDR3 DNA reads TGTGCCAGCAGCTATAACCCCACGGGGTCCGGAAACACCATATATTTT. The chain has TRBV9 and TRBJ1-3; D is unresolved. The germline CDR1 and CDR2 sequences are SGDLS and YYNGEE. V lost 4 bases to trimming and J lost 4 bases, with 18 bases between them. The CDR3 is made up of 16 amino acids.